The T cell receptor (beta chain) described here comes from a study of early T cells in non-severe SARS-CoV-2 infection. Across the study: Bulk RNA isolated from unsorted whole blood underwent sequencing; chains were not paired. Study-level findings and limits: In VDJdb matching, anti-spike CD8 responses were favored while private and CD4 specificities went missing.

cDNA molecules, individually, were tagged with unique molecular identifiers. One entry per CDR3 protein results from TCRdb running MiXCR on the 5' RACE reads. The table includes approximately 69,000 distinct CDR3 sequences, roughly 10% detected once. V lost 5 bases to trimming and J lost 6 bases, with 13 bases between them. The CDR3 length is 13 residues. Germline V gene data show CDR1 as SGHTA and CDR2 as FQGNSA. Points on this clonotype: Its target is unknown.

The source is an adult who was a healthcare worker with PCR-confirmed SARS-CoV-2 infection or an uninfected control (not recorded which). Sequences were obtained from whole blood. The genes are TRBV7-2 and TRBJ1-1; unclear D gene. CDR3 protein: CASSPQVAAEAFF. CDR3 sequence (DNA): TGTGCCAGCAGCCCCCAGGTAGCCGCTGAAGCTTTCTTT.